This T cell receptor beta chain was found in a study of cytotoxic CD8 clonotypes in ibrutinib-treated CLL. Study overall: Among the patients, roughly 12 presented as relapsed/refractory and 15 as treatment-naive; 17 to 18 showed unmutated IGHV. Response sampling came at median approximately twelve months of treatment, ranging about 6 to 40 months. General observations from the study: Samples were collected at differing times from sustained-remission and progressing patients. An increase in clonality occurred at ibrutinib response, followed by a return toward baseline at progression.

The data were produced by immunoSEQ multiplex PCR, yet TCRdb's version contains in-frame clones alone and is incomplete. Of about 140,000 clones detected, approximately 80% appear once; the ten largest clones hold around 30%. V lost 1 base to trimming and J lost 7 bases, with 11 bases between them. This CDR3 is built from 15 residues. Germline CDR1 MNHNS, CDR2 SASEGT. Of note for this clone: Its antigen is still unknown.

The starting material was PBMCs, obtained after 12 months of ibrutinib treatment. The clonotype originates from a human donor with chronic lymphocytic leukemia. The V gene is TRBV6-1, the J gene TRBJ1-6; D not resolved. The CDR3 region has the DNA TGTGCCAGCAGTGAAGGGACGACGAGGAATTCACCCCTCCACTTT. As protein: CASSEGTTRNSPLHF.